This TCR beta chain comes out of a study of STAT3 mutations in large granular lymphocyte leukemia. The CDR3 covers 15 residues. The V gene's germline CDR1 is SGHVS and CDR2 FNYEAQ. V dropped 3 bases and J dropped 2 bases, with 10 bases sitting between them. In its sample, this clone was seen a few times. Its antigen is undetermined. Study-level findings and limits: Every T-LGLL patient had at least one immunodominant TCRbeta clonotype. TCR clonotype switching after therapy occurred in about 35% of the 18 patients. Suggested: STAT3 mutation was not the ancestral event for these clonal expansions.

Produced via immunoSEQ multiplex PCR; TCRdb's table is partial and in-frame only. The table records more than 25,000 clones, over 65% of them present only once. This receptor was taken from a woman between 45 and 65 years old with T-cell large granular lymphocyte leukemia. Some clones in this sample may be carry-over from other donors' samples. The chain combines TRBV7-6 with TRBJ2-2, with a weak D call TRBD2 (5 bases). The specimen was peripheral blood mononuclear cells. CDR3 protein: CASSLGSLNTGELFF. The CDR3 DNA reads as TGTGCCAGCAGCTTGGGGAGCCTTAACACCGGGGAGCTGTTTTTT.